The 18 T cell receptor beta chains presented below share a single source sample, sequenced in a study of blood T cell repertoires in COVID-19. Profiling relied on immunoSEQ multiplex PCR, and the TCRdb table lists in-frame clones only, not all of them. The data hold just under 95,000 clones, with around 80% observed a single time. The material sequenced was peripheral blood. All receptors come from a human donor in a cohort sampled during active COVID-19.

V gene TRBV5-1 combines with J gene TRBJ2-2; 14 positions match TRBD2. The CDR3 loop spans 17 amino acids. Germline-derived CDR1 and CDR2 are SGHRS and YFSETQ. V shed 4 bases and J 4 bases; nucleotides not matched to a gene: 6. The CDR3 sequence: CASSGGLAGGLTGELFF. The CDR3 region has the DNA TGCGCCAGCAGCGGAGGACTAGCGGGAGGTCTCACCGGGGAGCTGTTTTTT.

The V call is TRBV15, the J call TRBJ1-2, with D possibly TRBD1 on 5 matching bases. CDR3 length: 12 amino acids. The V end lost 3 bases, the J end lost 8 bases, and 10 bases lay between the germline ends. CDR1 is LNHNV and CDR2 is YYDKDF in the germline V gene (reference sequence). In nucleotides, the CDR3 is TGTGCCACCAGCAGGGGGGAGGGGGGCTACACCTTC. This gives the protein CATSRGEGGYTF.

This clone appeared a few times. The chain employs TRBV7-9 and TRBJ2-7; TRBD1 matches 9 bases. This CDR3 has 14 amino acids. Per the germline V gene, CDR1 is SEHNR and CDR2 is FQNEAQ (reference sequence). The V gene end was trimmed by 6 bases and the J gene end by 4 bases; junction bases not matched to a gene: 7. CDR3 sequence reads: CASSMGTGYYEQYF. CDR3 nucleotides: TGTGCCAGCAGTATGGGGACAGGGTATTACGAGCAGTACTTC.

The chain carries TRBV5-1 and TRBJ2-2; maybe TRBD1 (5 bases). Trimming left V 0 bases short and J 6 bases short, with 9 bases between. Germline V gene data show CDR1 as SGHRS and CDR2 as YFSETQ. CDR3 length equals 14 residues. The CDR3 sequence: CASSLADRSGELFF. The CDR3, as DNA: TGCGCCAGCAGCTTGGCCGACAGATCCGGGGAGCTGTTTTTT.

This clone was found a few times. The chain is built from TRBV5-1 and TRBJ1-1; no firm D call. V was clipped by 0 bases and J by 0 bases, with 9 bases between them. This CDR3 has 15 amino acids. Germline-derived CDR1 and CDR2 are SGHRS and YFSETQ. This CDR3 reads CASSLGATVNTEAFF. CDR3 nucleotide sequence: TGCGCCAGCAGCTTGGGGGCTACAGTGAACACTGAAGCTTTCTTT.

In this sample, this clone turned up a few times. The chain recombines TRBV21-1 with TRBJ2-2; TRBD2, the D gene given by the table, was not confirmed from the DNA. TRBV21-1 is termed a pseudogene. The CDR3 loop spans 14 amino acids. CDR3: CARIRPEGTGELFF. In DNA, the CDR3 is TGTGCCAGGATTCGCCCAGAGGGAACCGGGGAGCTGTTTTTT.

The J gene is TRBJ1-2, the V gene TRBV12-3 or TRBV12-4, with 9 bases that match TRBD1. The CDR3 length is 13 residues. The V segment lost 8 bases and the J segment 5 bases; nucleotides outside the gene matches: 6. CDR3 in DNA: TGTGCCAGCGGTGACAGGGGGAGGTATGGCTACACCTTC. Amino acids: CASGDRGRYGYTF.

The V and J genes are TRBV18 and TRBJ2-3; 9 bases are shared with TRBD2. This CDR3 region has 15 residues. Germline CDR1 is KGHSH and CDR2 is LQKENI. V was clipped by 7 bases and J by 2 bases; unmatched bases: 7. CDR3 nucleotide sequence: TGTGCCAGCTGCCGCCTAGCGGGACCCACAGATACGCAGTATTTT. Encoded protein: CASCRLAGPTDTQYF.

This sequence joins TRBV28 and TRBJ2-7; tentative D call: TRBD1 (5 bases). V lost 10 bases and J 6 bases, leaving 19 bases between the germline ends. The CDR3 sequence is 13 residues long. The germline V gene encodes CDR1 MDHEN and CDR2 SYDVKM. The CDR3 DNA reads as TGTGCCACCGCCCCCCCAGGGCGCGGCGAGCAGTACTTC. Protein product: CATAPPGRGEQYF.

This clone was seen once. The rearrangement links TRBV4-1 to TRBJ2-7; TRBD2 might be the D (6 bases). The CDR3 runs to 15 residues. From germline, CDR1 is MGHRA and CDR2 YSYEKL. Trimming shortened V by 4 bases and J by 2 bases, and 15 bases separated the two germline ends. The CDR3 protein is CASSLSGGAAYEQYF. The CDR3 DNA sequence: TGCGCCAGCAGCCTGTCAGGAGGGGCCGCCTACGAGCAGTACTTC.

This rearrangement joins TRBV6-5 to TRBJ1-6; no reliable D call. Germline-derived CDR1 and CDR2 are MNHEY and SVGAGI. The germline V and J ends were trimmed by 8 bases and 9 bases, with 17 bases remaining between them. This CDR3 spans 14 amino acids. This chain's CDR3 is CASGLQSSSSPLHF. For the CDR3, the DNA is TGTGCCAGCGGTCTTCAATCCTCGAGTTCACCCCTCCACTTT.

The rearrangement links TRBV18 to TRBJ2-5; 7 bases line up with TRBD2. Germline CDR1 KGHSH, CDR2 LQKENI. Trimming took 0 bases from V and 6 from J; bases not matched to a gene: 16. The CDR3 has 18 amino acids. The CDR3: CASSPPDFIEGGQKTQYF. The CDR3 bases are TGTGCCAGCTCACCACCGGATTTTATCGAGGGAGGGCAAAAGACCCAGTACTTC.

This clone was counted a few times. The rearrangement joins TRBV7-9 to TRBJ1-3; D is undetermined. This CDR3 is built from 15 residues. V lost 4 bases and J 4 bases, leaving 14 bases between the germline ends. Germline CDR1 SEHNR, CDR2 FQNEAQ (reference sequence). The CDR3 protein is CASSSPAPGGNTIYF. The CDR3 region has the DNA TGTGCCAGCAGCTCCCCGGCGCCCGGGGGAAACACCATATATTTT.

This chain uses TRBV6-5 with TRBJ2-7, with 8 bases fitting TRBD2. Unmatched junction bases numbered 6, after V lost 0 bases and J lost 5 bases. Germline CDR1 reads MNHEY; CDR2 reads SVGAGI. This CDR3 region has 15 residues. The CDR3 sequence: CASSYSGTSFHEQYF. As DNA, the CDR3 is TGTGCCAGCAGTTACTCCGGGACTAGTTTCCACGAGCAGTACTTC.

The chain couples TRBV5-1 to TRBJ2-7; 7 nucleotides match TRBD2. Trimming at V came to 3 bases and at J to 2 bases, leaving 8 bases not matched to a gene. This CDR3 contains 15 residues. CDR1 is SGHRS and CDR2 is YFSETQ in the germline V gene. CDR3 region: CASSYEGGPPYEQYF. In nucleotides, the CDR3 is TGCGCCAGCAGCTATGAGGGAGGGCCGCCCTACGAGCAGTACTTC.

V gene TRBV9 combines with J gene TRBJ1-4; a weak D match, TRBD1 (6 bases). Deletions cut 3 bases from V and 7 bases from J, with 16 bases between. The CDR3 is 15 amino acids. Looked up from germline, CDR1 is SGDLS and CDR2 is YYNGEE. Here the CDR3 reads CASSARRGGGEKLFF. The CDR3, as DNA: TGTGCCAGCAGCGCCCGCAGAGGGGGGGGTGAAAAACTGTTTTTT. Complete variable domain (other parts from reference TRBV9 and TRBJ1-4): DSGVTQTPKHLITATGQRVTLRCSPRSGDLSVYWYQQSLDQGLQFLIQYYNGEERAKGNILERFSAQQFPDLHSELNLSSLELGDSALYFCASSARRGGGEKLFFGSGTQLSVL.

V and J are TRBV6-5 and TRBJ1-1; weak D call: TRBD1 (6 bases). The CDR3 consists of 14 residues. Trimming removed 10 bases from V and 1 base from J, with 16 bases in between. Germline CDR1 reads MNHEY; CDR2 reads SVGAGI. The CDR3, as DNA: TGTGCCATCCACTTACAGGGAACGAACACTGAAGCTTTCTTT. Its protein product is CAIHLQGTNTEAFF.

This chain links TRBV29-1 with TRBJ2-2, with D possibly TRBD1 on 6 matching bases. CDR3 length: 13 residues. Germline V CDR1 and CDR2: SQVTM, ANQGSEA. V dropped 4 bases and J dropped 4 bases, with 10 bases sitting between them. CDR3 region: CSVARGLTGELFF. The CDR3 DNA is TGCAGCGTTGCCAGGGGCCTCACCGGGGAGCTGTTTTTT.